Listed below are T cell receptor beta chains from one sample, sequenced in a study of T cells in Graves' hyperthyroidism and ophthalmopathy. One entry per CDR3 protein, called by TCRdb with MiXCR from the multiplex PCR reads. The data contain a few hundred thousand distinct CDR3 sequences, 21% of them singletons. The material sequenced was blood. These receptors were collected from a woman aged 50 to 60 with Graves' hyperthyroidism. CDR3s include the opening cysteine and the closing phenylalanine or tryptophan. Fields, in order: J gene, D gene, V gene, clone size, CDR3 protein, CDR3 DNA. The D gene is left open where the match is weak. Only part of the rows carry a size: once, few, many, or a class if the clone is expanded.

j_gene: TRBJ1-2; d_gene: .; v_gene: TRBV7-9; abundance: many; CDR3aa: CASSLTQGLDGYTF; CDR3nt: TGTGCCAGCAGCTTAACGCAGGGGCTTGATGGCTACACCTTC
j_gene: TRBJ1-6; d_gene: .; v_gene: TRBV6-6; abundance: many; CDR3aa: CASSYYGDSPLHF; CDR3nt: TGTGCCAGCAGTTACTATGGGGATTCACCCCTCCACTTT
j_gene: TRBJ1-4; d_gene: .; v_gene: TRBV29-1; abundance: many; CDR3aa: CSAGLGAGNEKLFF; CDR3nt: TGCAGCGCTGGGTTAGGGGCCGGTAATGAAAAACTGTTTTTT
j_gene: TRBJ2-7; d_gene: TRBD1; v_gene: TRBV18; abundance: many; CDR3aa: CASSPPGQGTYEQYF; CDR3nt: TGTGCCAGCTCACCACCGGGACAGGGAACGTACGAGCAGTACTTC
j_gene: TRBJ2-7; d_gene: .; v_gene: TRBV28; abundance: many; CDR3aa: CASSFFPAGSYEQYF; CDR3nt: TGTGCCAGCAGTTTTTTTCCCGCAGGGTCCTACGAGCAGTACTTC
j_gene: TRBJ1-5; d_gene: .; v_gene: TRBV28; abundance: many; CDR3aa: CASSPQGSQPQHF; CDR3nt: TGTGCCAGCAGTCCACAGGGCTCTCAGCCCCAGCATTTT
j_gene: TRBJ2-2; d_gene: .; v_gene: TRBV19; abundance: .; CDR3aa: CASTSGENTGELFF; CDR3nt: TGTGCCAGTACCTCGGGCGAGAACACCGGGGAGCTGTTTTTT
j_gene: TRBJ2-4; d_gene: .; v_gene: TRBV2; abundance: .; CDR3aa: CASRGLAKNIQYF; CDR3nt: TGTGCCAGCAGGGGACTAGCCAAAAACATTCAGTACTTC
j_gene: TRBJ1-5; d_gene: .; v_gene: TRBV12-3/TRBV12-4; abundance: many; CDR3aa: CASSFQEQVTRPQHF; CDR3nt: TGTGCCAGCAGTTTCCAGGAACAGGTGACTCGGCCCCAGCATTTT
j_gene: TRBJ1-5; d_gene: TRBD1; v_gene: TRBV19; abundance: .; CDR3aa: CASRAGLGQRSNQPQHF; CDR3nt: TGTGCCAGTAGGGCCGGGTTGGGACAGCGAAGCAATCAGCCCCAGCATTTT
j_gene: TRBJ1-5; d_gene: .; v_gene: TRBV28; abundance: many; CDR3aa: CASSLLNSNQPQHF; CDR3nt: TGTGCCAGCAGTTTATTGAATAGCAATCAGCCCCAGCATTTT
j_gene: TRBJ1-1; d_gene: .; v_gene: TRBV3-1; abundance: many; CDR3aa: CASSQDLGNTEAFF; CDR3nt: TGTGCCAGCAGCCAAGATCTAGGGAACACTGAAGCTTTCTTT
j_gene: TRBJ2-1; d_gene: .; v_gene: TRBV11-2; abundance: many; CDR3aa: CASSHGGYNEQFF; CDR3nt: TGTGCCAGCAGCCATGGCGGCTACAATGAGCAGTTCTTC
j_gene: TRBJ2-3; d_gene: TRBD2; v_gene: TRBV20-1; abundance: few; CDR3aa: CSASSSGRTDTQYF; CDR3nt: TGCAGTGCTAGCTCTAGCGGGAGGACAGATACGCAGTATTTT
j_gene: TRBJ1-1; d_gene: .; v_gene: TRBV30; abundance: many; CDR3aa: CAWFPGEASNTEAFF; CDR3nt: TGTGCCTGGTTCCCTGGAGAGGCGAGCAACACTGAAGCTTTCTTT
j_gene: TRBJ2-2; d_gene: .; v_gene: TRBV27; abundance: many; CDR3aa: CASTFGRGVKSGELFF; CDR3nt: TGTGCCAGCACCTTTGGGAGAGGGGTAAAGTCCGGGGAGCTGTTTTTT
j_gene: TRBJ2-7; d_gene: TRBD1; v_gene: TRBV28; abundance: .; CDR3aa: CASSETTGGGGLYEQYF; CDR3nt: TGTGCCAGCAGTGAAACGACAGGGGGAGGGGGTCTTTACGAGCAGTACTTC
j_gene: TRBJ2-5; d_gene: .; v_gene: TRBV15; abundance: few; CDR3aa: CATSRGETQYF; CDR3nt: TGTGCCACCAGCAGAGGGGAGACCCAGTACTTC
j_gene: TRBJ2-5; d_gene: TRBD1; v_gene: TRBV9; abundance: once; CDR3aa: CASSVAGGQGTMKYF; CDR3nt: TGTGCCAGCAGCGTAGCTGGGGGACAGGGAACCATGAAGTACTTC
j_gene: TRBJ2-5; d_gene: TRBD1; v_gene: TRBV5-1; abundance: many; CDR3aa: CASSGTGSETQYF; CDR3nt: TGCGCCAGCAGCGGGACAGGTTCAGAGACCCAGTACTTC
j_gene: TRBJ2-7; d_gene: .; v_gene: TRBV6-1; abundance: many; CDR3aa: CASTLELTGGVYEQYF; CDR3nt: TGTGCCAGCACCCTTGAACTGACAGGCGGCGTCTACGAGCAGTACTTC
j_gene: TRBJ1-3; d_gene: .; v_gene: TRBV12-3/TRBV12-4; abundance: many; CDR3aa: CASSIRTAGNTIYF; CDR3nt: TGTGCCAGCAGCATCCGGACAGCTGGAAACACCATATATTTT
j_gene: TRBJ2-3; d_gene: .; v_gene: TRBV12-3/TRBV12-4; abundance: many; CDR3aa: CASSLAGPRNTDTQYF; CDR3nt: TGTGCCAGCAGTTTAGCAGGACCGCGCAACACAGATACGCAGTATTTT
j_gene: TRBJ1-5; d_gene: .; v_gene: TRBV2; abundance: .; CDR3aa: CASSQAWGGMHQHQHF; CDR3nt: TGCGCCAGCAGCCAAGCCTGGGGGGGGATGCATCAGCACCAGCATTTT
j_gene: TRBJ1-1; d_gene: .; v_gene: TRBV6-1; abundance: .; CDR3aa: CASSDRVGMNTEAFF; CDR3nt: TGTGCCAGCAGTGATAGGGTAGGCATGAACACTGAAGCTTTCTTT
j_gene: TRBJ2-2; d_gene: .; v_gene: TRBV3-1; abundance: many; CDR3aa: CASGTRVYTGELFF; CDR3nt: TGTGCCAGCGGGACCAGGGTTTACACCGGGGAGCTGTTTTTT